This entry is about one TCR beta chain. Measured with immunoSEQ multiplex PCR; TCRdb has only the in-frame clones, and not every one. The profile covers fewer than 150,000 clones, with approximately 88% appearing a single time and approximately 6.5% taken by the ten largest. This sample is part of a study of T cell responses to AZD1222 COVID-19 vaccine. The germline V gene has CDR1 LNHDA and CDR2 SQIVND (reference sequence). V shed 5 bases and J 7 bases; nucleotides not matched to a gene: 9. This CDR3 comprises 17 residues. The material sequenced was peripheral blood, taken 28 days after the second AZD1222 dose. The source is an adult who received the AZD1222 COVID-19 vaccine. The J gene is TRBJ1-6, the V gene TRBV19, with 12 positions matching TRBD1. This chain's CDR3 is CASSDPGQGARNSPLHF. The CDR3 DNA sequence: TGTGCCAGTAGTGATCCGGGACAGGGGGCTCGGAATTCACCCCTCCACTTT.